Listed here are 16 T cell receptor beta chains from one sample, sequenced in a study of blood T cell repertoires in COVID-19. The protocol was immunoSEQ multiplex PCR, while the TCRdb copy is restricted to in-frame clones and leaves out a portion. The profile shows about 370,000 clones, around 87% of them singletons. The sample was PBMCs or T cells enriched from blood (not recorded which). The receptor set was obtained from a man aged 18 to 35 who had recovered from COVID-19.

The chain uses TRBV10-3 and TRBJ2-3, with D tentatively TRBD2 (5 bases). V lost 6 bases and J lost 5, with 9 bases in between. Germline V gene data show CDR1 as ENHRY and CDR2 as SYGVKD. The CDR3 is made up of 12 amino acids. The CDR3 loop is CAISGNRDTQYF. The CDR3 DNA reads as TGTGCCATCAGCGGGAACAGAGATACGCAGTATTTT.

The J gene is TRBJ2-1, the V gene TRBV5-4; D gene uncertain. This CDR3 region has 16 residues. Trimming took 0 bases from V and 6 from J, leaving 16 bases between them. CDR1 and CDR2 (germline): SGHNT, YYREEE (reference sequence). DNA for the CDR3: TGTGCCAGCAGCTTGGCCGGTATGAGAGCGCGCAATGAGCAGTTCTTC. Its protein is CASSLAGMRARNEQFF. The full variable domain, with the rest looked up from reference TRBV5-4 and TRBJ2-1, is ETGVTQSPTHLIKTRGQQVTLRCSSQSGHNTVSWYQQALGQGPQFIFQYYREEENGRGNFPPRFSGLQFPNYSSELNVNALELDDSALYLCASSLAGMRARNEQFFGPGTRLTVL.

The V call is TRBV11-2, the J call TRBJ2-7, with a weak D call TRBD1 (5 bases). Germline V gene sequence: CDR1 SGHAT, CDR2 FQNNGV. CDR3 length: 16 amino acids. V lost 1 base and J lost 2, with 15 bases in between. The CDR3 spells CASSLVIGRATYEQYF. DNA of the CDR3: TGTGCCAGCAGCTTAGTGATCGGCAGGGCCACCTACGAGCAGTACTTC. Together with reference TRBV11-2 and TRBJ2-7, the CDR3 gives the full variable domain: EAGVAQSPRYKIIEKRQSVAFWCNPISGHATLYWYQQILGQGPKLLIQFQNNGVVDDSQLPKDRFSAERLKGVDSTLKIQPAKLEDSAVYLCASSLVIGRATYEQYFGPGTRLTVT.

The CDR3 sequence is CASSSYTGVRNTEAFF. CDR3 in DNA: TGTGCCAGCAGCTCATACACGGGAGTACGAAACACTGAAGCTTTCTTT. The rearrangement links TRBV11-2 to TRBJ1-1; the D is unclear. The CDR3 runs 16 residues. V lost 4 bases and J 2 bases, leaving 17 bases between the germline ends. Germline loops: CDR1 SGHAT, CDR2 FQNNGV.

This chain connects TRBV10-1 to TRBJ1-5; D ambiguous. In germline, CDR1 is WNHNN, CDR2 SYGVQD (reference sequence). The CDR3 length is 12 residues. Between the trimmed V and J ends, which lost 8 bases and 0 bases, there was a span of 5 bases. CDR3 sequence reads: CASSLSNQPQHF. The DNA for the CDR3 is TGCGCCAGCTCCCTTAGCAATCAGCCCCAGCATTTT.

The chain combines TRBV6-1 with TRBJ2-4; TRBD1 might be the D (5 bases). The V end was cut by 1 base, the J end by 0 bases, with 19 bases between. CDR1 is MNHNS, CDR2 SASEGT, per germline. The CDR3 is made up of 19 amino acids. The CDR3 DNA follows: TGTGCCAGCAGTGAAGAGGGTTTAAGGGGTGGGTTAGCCAAAAACATTCAGTACTTC. As protein: CASSEEGLRGGLAKNIQYF.

The J gene is TRBJ2-7, the V gene TRBV3-1 (or the pseudogene TRBV3-2); 7 bases line up with TRBD2. The junction had 8 bases not matched to a gene; V was cut back by 3 bases and J by 9 bases. CDR1 LGHDT and CDR2 YNNKEL come from the germline V gene (reference sequence). The CDR3 has 13 residues. CDR3 in DNA: TGTGCCAGCAGCCAGGGAGGGACTACCGGGCAGTACTTC. It yields the protein CASSQGGTTGQYF.

The rearrangement uses TRBV7-2 and TRBJ2-3, with D possibly TRBD2 on 5 matching bases. The CDR3 sequence is 13 residues long. V was shortened by 4 bases and J by 13 bases, with 18 bases between the two germline ends. Per the germline V gene, CDR1 is SGHTA and CDR2 is FQGNSA. The CDR3 DNA reads TGTGCCAGCAGCTCACCGCAGCGGTCCACTGAGTATTTT. As protein: CASSSPQRSTEYF. The entire variable domain, with the rest obtained from reference TRBV7-2 and TRBJ2-3, is as follows: GAGVSQSPSNKVTEKGKDVELRCDPISGHTALYWYRQSLGQGLEFLIYFQGNSAPDKSGLPSDRFSAERTGGSVSTLTIQRTQQEDSAVYLCASSSPQRSTEYFGPGTRLTVL.

The chain is built from TRBV27 and TRBJ1-2, with TRBD1 matching over 7 bases. V dropped 6 bases and J dropped 3; count of bases not matched to a gene: 10. The CDR3 consists of 15 residues. CDR1 is MNHEY and CDR2 is SMNVEV in the germline V gene (reference sequence). The CDR3 DNA reads TGTGCCAGCAGGAGAGCTATAGGGGGCGACTATGGCTACACCTTC. This gives the protein CASRRAIGGDYGYTF.

V and J are TRBV12-5 and TRBJ2-1; a weak D match, TRBD2 (5 bases). CDR1 is LGHNT and CDR2 is FRNRAP in the germline V gene. This CDR3 region has 15 residues. The CDR3 DNA follows: TGTGGGCGGACTCCCAGACGGGAACCTTACAATGAGCAGTTCTTC. Residues: CGRTPRREPYNEQFF.

J is TRBJ1-1 and V is TRBV7-6; D is uncertain. With 3 bases removed from V and 8 bases from J, the gap between germline ends came to 16 bases. CDR1 is SGHVS and CDR2 is FNYEAQ in the germline V gene. The CDR3 sequence is 14 residues long. In nucleotides, the CDR3 is TGTGCCAGCAGCTTGGGGAGCGTCACAGCCGAAGCTTTCTTT. This gives the protein CASSLGSVTAEAFF.

The CDR3 here is CASKITGGYTEAFF. The CDR3 region has the DNA TGCGCCAGCAAAATAACAGGGGGCTACACTGAAGCTTTCTTT. The V gene is TRBV5-1, the J gene TRBJ1-1; TRBD1 agrees at 9 bases. The CDR3 is 14 residues long. Germline trimming cut 6 bases from V and 3 bases from J; bases unmatched to any gene: 6. Germline CDR1 reads SGHRS; CDR2 reads YFSETQ. Full variable domain (rest looked up from reference TRBV5-1 and TRBJ1-1): KAGVTQTPRYLIKTRGQQVTLSCSPISGHRSVSWYQQTPGQGLQFLFEYFSETQRNKGNFPGRFSGRQFSNSRSEMNVSTLELGDSALYLCASKITGGYTEAFFGQGTRLTVV.

The CDR3 bases are TGTGCCAGCAGTCCCTCCTACCGGGACAGCTACGAGCAGTACTTC. This gives the protein CASSPSYRDSYEQYF. The V gene is TRBV4-2, the J gene TRBJ2-7, with 7 bases aligning to TRBD1. Germline CDR1 is LGHNA and CDR2 is YNFKEQ. Losses at the gene ends were 6 bases for V and 3 bases for J; bases not matched to a gene: 11. This CDR3 is 15 amino acids long.

This clone was seen only once. The chain combines TRBV29-1 with TRBJ2-7; 9 nucleotides align to TRBD1. Losses at the gene ends were 2 bases for V and 3 bases for J; bases not matched to a gene: 8. This CDR3 contains 15 residues. The germline V gene encodes CDR1 SQVTM and CDR2 ANQGSEA. The CDR3 coding sequence is TGCAGCGTTGAACTAGTGGGACAGGGACGCTACGAGCAGTACTTC. It yields the protein CSVELVGQGRYEQYF.

The genes are TRBV5-5 and TRBJ1-2; no reliable D call. Trimming cost V 0 bases and J 3 bases, with 6 bases left between them. The germline CDR1 and CDR2 sequences are SGHKS and YYEKEE (reference sequence). CDR3 length: 13 amino acids. CDR3 DNA: TGTGCCAGCAGCTTGGGCAGCGACTATGGCTACACCTTC. This translates into CASSLGSDYGYTF.

V and J are TRBV6-5 and TRBJ2-3; 7 bases agree with TRBD1. The CDR3 has 15 amino acids. J lost 6 bases, V lost 0 bases, and 6 bases had no gene match. The V gene's germline CDR1 is MNHEY and CDR2 SVGAGI. The CDR3 DNA is TGTGCCAGCAGTTACTCGACAGGGTCCTCGGATACGCAGTATTTT. Translating gives CASSYSTGSSDTQYF.